Below, 5 T cell receptor beta chains from the same sample are listed, as sequenced in a study of breast tumors, draining lymph nodes, adjacent tissues. TCRdb analysed the multiplex PCR reads with MiXCR anew, one entry per CDR3 protein. The sample includes about 21,000 distinct CDR3 sequences, roughly 40% of them seen just once. Sequencing was carried out using breast tumor tissue. The receptors shown here come from a female donor with breast cancer. Some clones in this sample may be carry-over from other donors' samples.

The chain has TRBV5-1 and TRBJ2-2, with D maybe TRBD2 (5 bases). Between the trimmed V and J ends, which lost 2 bases and 7 bases, there was a span of 6 bases. The germline V gene has CDR1 SGHRS and CDR2 YFSETQ. The CDR3 has 12 amino acids. The CDR3 here is CASSLEGGELFF. CDR3 bases: TGCGCCAGCAGCTTAGAGGGCGGGGAGCTGTTTTTT.

The chain links TRBV7-3 to TRBJ2-3, with 10 bases identical to TRBD2. Germline loops: CDR1 SGHTA, CDR2 FQGTGA. The CDR3 totals 16 residues. V gave up 9 bases and J gave up 2 bases; unmatched junction bases: 11. The CDR3 nucleotides read TGTGCCAGTAGTGGCCGACTAGCGGGTTACACAGATACGCAGTATTTT. Translation: CASSGRLAGYTDTQYF.

This clonotype was seen many times. Germline and junction disagree at one end, which may indicate a read error. The V call is TRBV7-9, the J call TRBJ1-2; D not certain. The CDR3 sequence is 15 residues long. Looked up from germline, CDR1 is SEHNR and CDR2 is FQNEAQ (reference sequence). CDR3 in amino acids: CASSLGAAFNYGYPF. In DNA form, the CDR3 reads TGTGCCAGCAGCTTAGGGGCAGCCTTTAACTATGGCTACCCCTTC.

The rearrangement uses TRBV6-5 and TRBJ1-4, with 7 bases aligning to TRBD1. V shed 0 bases, J shed 8 bases, and the junction held 6 bases outside the gene matches. CDR1 MNHEY and CDR2 SVGAGI come from the germline V gene. This CDR3 region has 15 residues. The CDR3 reads CASSYSGTAGEKLFF. The CDR3 DNA reads TGTGCCAGCAGTTACTCGGGGACAGCAGGCGAAAAACTGTTTTTT.

A word on this clonotype: At one boundary the junction diverges from the germline segment, which might be a read error. V is TRBV6-5 and J is TRBJ2-1; 8 positions agree with TRBD1. Germline CDR1 and CDR2: MNHEY and SVGAGI. This CDR3 has 16 amino acids. CDR3 nucleotide sequence: TGTGCCAGCAGTTACGACAGGGGTTTGTCCTTCAATGAGCAGTTCTTC. Translated, it gives CASSYDRGLSFNEQFF.